The clone carrying this T cell receptor (beta chain) has only a few counts. Its antigen is not known. CDR1 and CDR2 (germline): SGDLS, YYNGEE. The CDR3 sequence is 15 residues long. The V gene end was trimmed by 3 bases and the J gene end by 6 bases; junction bases not matched to a gene: 5. Using immunoSEQ multiplex PCR, the repertoire was profiled, and TCRdb retains in-frame clones only, with some absent. Here the sample spans about 84,000 clones, approximately 89% being singletons. The source of the sample is a study of OX40 agonist ivuxolimab in advanced cancers. As for the study in general: Three patients showed partial responses: one hepatocellular carcinoma and two cutaneous melanoma cases.

The cohort excluded patients with autoimmune disease history or systemic immunosuppression. Study-wide results and caveats: The authors also found low normalized T-cell clonal expansion in some nonresponders. The specificity for antigen of the expanded peripheral T cells was not determined.

The receptor's source is an adult with an advanced solid tumor such as melanoma, head and neck, liver or kidney cancer. Sequences were derived from CD4+ or CD8+ T cells sorted from blood, sampled in a trial of the OX40 agonist ivuxolimab. The gene calls are TRBV9 and TRBJ1-6; 8 bases are a match to TRBD1. The CDR3 region has the DNA TGTGCCAGCAGCGCGGAGACAGGGGCTAATTCACCCCTCCACTTT. Its translation is CASSAETGANSPLHF. Full variable domain (missing parts from reference TRBV9 and TRBJ1-6): DSGVTQTPKHLITATGQRVTLRCSPRSGDLSVYWYQQSLDQGLQFLIQYYNGEERAKGNILERFSAQQFPDLHSELNLSSLELGDSALYFCASSAETGANSPLHFGNGTRLTVT.